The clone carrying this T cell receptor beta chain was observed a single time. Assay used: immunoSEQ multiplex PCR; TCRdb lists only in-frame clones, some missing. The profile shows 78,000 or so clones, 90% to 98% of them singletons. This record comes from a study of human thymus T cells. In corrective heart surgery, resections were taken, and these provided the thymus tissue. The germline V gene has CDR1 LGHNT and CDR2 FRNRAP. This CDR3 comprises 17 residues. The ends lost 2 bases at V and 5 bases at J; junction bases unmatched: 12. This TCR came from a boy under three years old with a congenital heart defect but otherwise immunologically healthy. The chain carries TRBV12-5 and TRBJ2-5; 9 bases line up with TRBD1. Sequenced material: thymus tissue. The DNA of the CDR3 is TGTGCTAGTGGTTTGAAGACAGGGGGGTCCTGGGGTGAGACCCAGTACTTC. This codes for CASGLKTGGSWGETQYF.